This record concerns one T cell receptor (beta chain) sequence. Its antigen has not been determined. Per-base quality was not reported, and no clone a single base away is much larger than it. According to the germline V gene (reference sequence), CDR1 reads DFQATT and CDR2 reads SNEGSKA. The CDR3, from cysteine to phenylalanine, totals 14 residues. Only the CDR3 portion is preserved as DNA: 42 bases, with reading frame beginning at the first base. V drops 8 bases and J drops 8 bases, leaving 22 bases in between. This sample stems from a study of blood T cells in healthy people across ages (dated by TCRdb to between 2014 and 2017). Broadly, across the study: In model experiments, roughly one uniquely barcoded TCR beta cDNA molecule per two T cells was captured by template switching. For two donors (one aged 18 to 29 and one aged 80 or older), the study analyzed two additional independent replicas of 1 million unique cDNA reads from the same blood draw. To track age-related changes in TCR beta repertoire diversity, the study relied on deep sequencing normalized with unique cDNA molecular identifiers. The donors were split into four age groups: young (average about 16 years), middle-aged (roughly 39), aged (about 56) and long-lived (approximately 80). To avoid experimental bias, donors of different ages were spread randomly across the sequencing lanes.

Libraries were built with 5' RACE. TCRdb names Illumina HiSeq 2500 as the instrument used. A second PCR of 7 to 11 cycles was performed with a sample-barcoded 5' primer and a J-beta primer mix. Each TCR beta cDNA molecule received a unique molecular identifier from a template-switch 5' adaptor carrying 12 random nucleotides. Each sample yielded at least 3 million CDR3-containing paired-end reads. First-strand cDNA was synthesized from all RNA with the Mint cDNA synthesis kit, primed by a TRBC-specific oligonucleotide. Following uracil-DNA glycosylase treatment, a first 18-cycle PCR with universal primers M1SS and BC2_uni_R was performed on all cDNA. The original pipeline was this. For normalization, 1 million high-quality reads, each with a distinct molecular identifier, were randomly selected from each sample. Instead of being binned into consensus sequences, reads that shared molecular identifiers were thrown out. MiTCR, set to a Q25 quality threshold and the strictest error-elimination algorithm, was used for CDR3 identification, clonotype clustering and error correction. A nonparametric unseen species model with Euler transformation was used to estimate lower-bound total TCR beta diversity. TCRdb applied fastp at Q25 and MiXCR to the public reads, then kept only in-frame beta chains. CDR3 protein sequences are deduplicated, and each keeps its most common genes and DNA. For this entry, the V and J calls and clone size follow TCRdb and not the study's own pipeline. The sample contains 890,000 or so distinct CDR3 sequences, roughly 60% of them found a single time. The leading ten clones occupy 25% to 30% of the sample.

Donors were 39 systemically healthy Caucasian individuals from Russia aged 6 to 90 years. Each donor gave ten milliliters of peripheral blood, collected into EDTA-treated Vacutainer tubes. PBMCs were isolated by Ficoll-Paque density-gradient centrifugation, with at least 7 million obtained per sample. Trizol reagent was used to extract total RNA from PBMCs, with at least 6 micrograms per sample. The percentages of naive CD45RAhigh/CD27high T cells were determined by flow cytometry on a PBMC aliquot from every donor. The study at large found these results: Total diversity estimates from one million sequenced T cells were considered lower bounds and underestimates. Compared with the aged group, the long-lived group had more naive CD4+ T cells, fewer expanded clones and increased TCR diversity, suggesting age selection. Because donor CMV infection status was unknown, age-related changes in expanded clonotypes were potentially confounded. There was a strong correlation between observed TCR beta diversity and the percentage of naive T cells measured by flow cytometry. Bulk unsorted PBMC profiling prevented conclusive comparison of naive and antigen-experienced compartments. Observed TCR beta diversity per million T cells fell roughly linearly with age, and a significant reduction was already apparent by age around 40.

The chain joins TRBV20-1 to TRBJ2-1, with no confident D gene call. This TCR derives from a man aged 25 to 40 in good health. The specimen sequenced was blood. The DNA sequence is TGCAGTAACCACAGAACCGGGCCTTTGGATGAGCAGTTCTTC. Its translation reads: CSNHRTGPLDEQFF.